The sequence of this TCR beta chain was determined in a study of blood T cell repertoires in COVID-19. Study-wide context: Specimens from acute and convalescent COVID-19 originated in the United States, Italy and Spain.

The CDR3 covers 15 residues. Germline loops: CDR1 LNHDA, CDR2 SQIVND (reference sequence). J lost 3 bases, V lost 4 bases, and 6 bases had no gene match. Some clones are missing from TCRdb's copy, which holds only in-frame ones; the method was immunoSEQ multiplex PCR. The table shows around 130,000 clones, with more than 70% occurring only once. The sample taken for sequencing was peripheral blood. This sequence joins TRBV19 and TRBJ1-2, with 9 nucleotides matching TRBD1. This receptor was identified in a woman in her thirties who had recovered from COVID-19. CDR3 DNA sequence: TGTGCCAGTAGTAGTCAGACAGGGGGGGACTATGGCTACACCTTC. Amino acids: CASSSQTGGDYGYTF.